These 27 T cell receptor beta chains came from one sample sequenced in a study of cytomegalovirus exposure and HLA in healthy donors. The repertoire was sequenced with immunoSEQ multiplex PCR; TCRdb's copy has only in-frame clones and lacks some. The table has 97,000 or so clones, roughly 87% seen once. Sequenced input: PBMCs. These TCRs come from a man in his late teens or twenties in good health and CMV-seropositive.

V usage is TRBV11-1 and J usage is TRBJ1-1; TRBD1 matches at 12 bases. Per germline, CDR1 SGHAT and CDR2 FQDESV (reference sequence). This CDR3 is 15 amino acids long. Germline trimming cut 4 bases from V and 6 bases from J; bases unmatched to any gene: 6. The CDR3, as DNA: TGTGCCAGCAGCTCCCGGGGACAGGGGGCGGCTGAAGCTTTCTTT. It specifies CASSSRGQGAAEAFF.

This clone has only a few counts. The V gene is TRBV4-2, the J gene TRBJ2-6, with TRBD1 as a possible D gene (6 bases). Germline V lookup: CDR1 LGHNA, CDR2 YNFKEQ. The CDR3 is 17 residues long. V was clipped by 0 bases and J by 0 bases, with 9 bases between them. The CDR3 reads CASSQDGDNSGANVLTF. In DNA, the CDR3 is TGTGCCAGCAGCCAAGATGGGGACAACTCTGGGGCCAACGTCCTGACTTTC.

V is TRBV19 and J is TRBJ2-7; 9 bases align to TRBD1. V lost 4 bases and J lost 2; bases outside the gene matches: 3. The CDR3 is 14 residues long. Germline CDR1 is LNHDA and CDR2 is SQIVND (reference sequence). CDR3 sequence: CASSTGTGTYEQYF. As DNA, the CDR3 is TGTGCCAGTAGTACTGGGACAGGGACCTACGAGCAGTACTTC. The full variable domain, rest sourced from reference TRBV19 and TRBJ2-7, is DGGITQSPKYLFRKEGQNVTLSCEQNLNHDAMYWYRQDPGQGLRLIYYSQIVNDFQKGDIAEGYSVSREKKESFPLTVTSAQKNPTAFYLCASSTGTGTYEQYFGPGTRLTVT.

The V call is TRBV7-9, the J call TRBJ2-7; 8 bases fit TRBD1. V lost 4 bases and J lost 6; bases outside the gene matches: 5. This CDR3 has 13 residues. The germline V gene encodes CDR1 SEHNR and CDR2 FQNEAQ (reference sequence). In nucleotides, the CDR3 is TGTGCCAGCAGCTCCGGGACAGGTGTCGAGCAGTACTTC. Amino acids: CASSSGTGVEQYF.

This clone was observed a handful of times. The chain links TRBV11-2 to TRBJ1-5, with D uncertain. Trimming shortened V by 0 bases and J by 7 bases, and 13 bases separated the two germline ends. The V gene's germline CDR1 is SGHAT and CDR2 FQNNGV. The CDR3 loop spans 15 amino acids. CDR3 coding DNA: TGTGCCAGCAGCTTAGATCGGCAGGAAGGCCAGCCCCAGCATTTT. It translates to CASSLDRQEGQPQHF.

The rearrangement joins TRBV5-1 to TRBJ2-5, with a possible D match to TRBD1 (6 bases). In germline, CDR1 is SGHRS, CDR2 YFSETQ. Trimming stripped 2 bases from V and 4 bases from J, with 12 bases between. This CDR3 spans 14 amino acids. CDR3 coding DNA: TGCGCCAGCAGCTTAACAGGGTATTCAGAGACCCAGTACTTC. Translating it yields CASSLTGYSETQYF.

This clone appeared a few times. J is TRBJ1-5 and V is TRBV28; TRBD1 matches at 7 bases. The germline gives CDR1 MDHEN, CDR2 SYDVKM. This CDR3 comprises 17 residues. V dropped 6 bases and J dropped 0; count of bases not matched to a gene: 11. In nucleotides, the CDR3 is TGTGCCAGCAGATACACGGGACAGTTATATAGCAATCAGCCCCAGCATTTT. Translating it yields CASRYTGQLYSNQPQHF. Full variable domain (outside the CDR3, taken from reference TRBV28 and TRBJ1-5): DVKVTQSSRYLVKRTGEKVFLECVQDMDHENMFWYRQDPGLGLRLIYFSYDVKMKEKGDIPEGYSVSREKKERFSLILESASTNQTSMYLCASRYTGQLYSNQPQHFGDGTRLSIL.

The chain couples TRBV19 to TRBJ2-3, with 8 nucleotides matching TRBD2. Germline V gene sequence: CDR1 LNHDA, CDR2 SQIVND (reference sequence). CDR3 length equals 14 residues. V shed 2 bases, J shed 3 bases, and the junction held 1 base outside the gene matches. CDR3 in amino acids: CASSIQRGTDTQYF. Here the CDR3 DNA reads TGTGCCAGTAGTATACAGCGGGGGACAGATACGCAGTATTTT. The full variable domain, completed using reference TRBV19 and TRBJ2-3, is DGGITQSPKYLFRKEGQNVTLSCEQNLNHDAMYWYRQDPGQGLRLIYYSQIVNDFQKGDIAEGYSVSREKKESFPLTVTSAQKNPTAFYLCASSIQRGTDTQYFGPGTRLTVL.

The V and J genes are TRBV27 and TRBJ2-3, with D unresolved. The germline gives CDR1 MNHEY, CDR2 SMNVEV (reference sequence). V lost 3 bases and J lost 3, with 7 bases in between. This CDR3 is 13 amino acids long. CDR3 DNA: TGTGCCAGCAGTTTGTCGAGAACAGATACGCAGTATTTT. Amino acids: CASSLSRTDTQYF.

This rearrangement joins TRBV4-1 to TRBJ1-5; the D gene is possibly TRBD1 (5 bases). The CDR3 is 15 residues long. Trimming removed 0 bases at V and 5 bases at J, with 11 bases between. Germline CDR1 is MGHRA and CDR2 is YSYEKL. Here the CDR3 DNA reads TGCGCCAGCAGCCAAGATTTGGACACCTATCAGCCCCAGCATTTT. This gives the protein CASSQDLDTYQPQHF.

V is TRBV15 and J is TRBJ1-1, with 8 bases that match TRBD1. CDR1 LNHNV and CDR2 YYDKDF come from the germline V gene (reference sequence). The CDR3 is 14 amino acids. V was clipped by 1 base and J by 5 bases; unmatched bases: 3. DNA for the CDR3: TGTGCCACCAGCAGAGGACAGGGGTTGACTGAAGCTTTCTTT. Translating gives CATSRGQGLTEAFF.

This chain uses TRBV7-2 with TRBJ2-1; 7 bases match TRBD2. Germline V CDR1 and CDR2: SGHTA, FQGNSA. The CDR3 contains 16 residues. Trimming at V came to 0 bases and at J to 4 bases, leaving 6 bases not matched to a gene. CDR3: CASSLAWASGYNEQFF. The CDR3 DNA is TGTGCCAGCAGCTTAGCGTGGGCTAGCGGTTACAATGAGCAGTTCTTC.

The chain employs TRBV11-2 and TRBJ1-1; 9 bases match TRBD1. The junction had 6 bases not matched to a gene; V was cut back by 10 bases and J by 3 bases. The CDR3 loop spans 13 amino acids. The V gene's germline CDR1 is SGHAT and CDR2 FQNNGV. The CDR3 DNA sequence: TGTGCCATTAGGACAGGGGAGGACACTGAAGCTTTCTTT. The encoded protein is CAIRTGEDTEAFF.

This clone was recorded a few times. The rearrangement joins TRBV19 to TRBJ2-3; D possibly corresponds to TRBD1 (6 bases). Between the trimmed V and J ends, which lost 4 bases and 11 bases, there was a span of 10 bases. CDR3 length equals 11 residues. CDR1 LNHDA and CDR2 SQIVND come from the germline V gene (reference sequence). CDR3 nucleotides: TGTGCCAGTAGTAGACCGGGACAGCAGTATTTT. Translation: CASSRPGQQYF.

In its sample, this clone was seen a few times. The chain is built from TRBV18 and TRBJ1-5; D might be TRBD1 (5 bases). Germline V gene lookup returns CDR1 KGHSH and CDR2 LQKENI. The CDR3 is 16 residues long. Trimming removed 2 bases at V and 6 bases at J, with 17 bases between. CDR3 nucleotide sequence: TGTGCCAGCTCACCAGGGAGTGGGGGGGATTCTCAGCCCCAGCATTTT. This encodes CASSPGSGGDSQPQHF.

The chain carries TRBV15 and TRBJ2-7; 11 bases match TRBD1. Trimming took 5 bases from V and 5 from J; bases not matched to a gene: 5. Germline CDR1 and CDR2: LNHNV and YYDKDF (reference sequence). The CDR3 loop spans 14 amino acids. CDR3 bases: TGTGCCACCAGCCGAGGGACAGGGGGGAACGAGCAGTACTTC. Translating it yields CATSRGTGGNEQYF. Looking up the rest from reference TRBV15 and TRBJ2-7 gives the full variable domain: DAMVIQNPRYQVTQFGKPVTLSCSQTLNHNVMYWYQQKSSQAPKLLFHYYDKDFNNEADTPDNFQSRRPNTSFCFLDIRSPGLGDTAMYLCATSRGTGGNEQYFGPGTRLTVT.

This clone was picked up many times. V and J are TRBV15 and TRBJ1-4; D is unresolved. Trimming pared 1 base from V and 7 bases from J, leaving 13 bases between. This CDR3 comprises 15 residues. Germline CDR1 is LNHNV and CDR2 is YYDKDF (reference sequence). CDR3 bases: TGTGCCACCAGCAGAGTTTACGGAGTTGGTGAAAAACTGTTTTTT. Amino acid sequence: CATSRVYGVGEKLFF.

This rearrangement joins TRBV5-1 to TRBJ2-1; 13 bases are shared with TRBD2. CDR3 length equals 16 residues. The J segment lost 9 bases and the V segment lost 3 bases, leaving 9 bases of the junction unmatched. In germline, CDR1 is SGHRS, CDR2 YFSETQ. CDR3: CASSSRTSGGHGEQFF. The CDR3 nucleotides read TGCGCCAGCAGCTCGAGGACTAGCGGGGGCCACGGTGAGCAGTTCTTC.

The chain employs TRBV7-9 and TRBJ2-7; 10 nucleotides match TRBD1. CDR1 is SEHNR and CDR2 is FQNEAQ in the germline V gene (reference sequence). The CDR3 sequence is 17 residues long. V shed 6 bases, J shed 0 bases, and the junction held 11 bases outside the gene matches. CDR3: CASSWGTGQGFSYEQYF. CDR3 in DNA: TGTGCCAGCAGTTGGGGAACGGGACAGGGGTTCTCCTACGAGCAGTACTTC.

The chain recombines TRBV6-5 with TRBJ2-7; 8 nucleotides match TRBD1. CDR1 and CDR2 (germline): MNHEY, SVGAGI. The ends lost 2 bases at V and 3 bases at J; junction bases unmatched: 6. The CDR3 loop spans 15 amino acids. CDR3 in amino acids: CASSYGGTGFYEQYF. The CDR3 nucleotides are TGTGCCAGCAGTTACGGTGGGACAGGTTTCTACGAGCAGTACTTC.

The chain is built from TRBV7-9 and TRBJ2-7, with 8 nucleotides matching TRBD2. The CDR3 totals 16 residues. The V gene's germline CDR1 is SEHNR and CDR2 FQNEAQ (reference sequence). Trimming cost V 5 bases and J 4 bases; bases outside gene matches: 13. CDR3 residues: CASSRGGSGVVYEQYF. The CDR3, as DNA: TGTGCCAGCAGCCGGGGGGGGAGCGGGGTTGTTTACGAGCAGTACTTC.

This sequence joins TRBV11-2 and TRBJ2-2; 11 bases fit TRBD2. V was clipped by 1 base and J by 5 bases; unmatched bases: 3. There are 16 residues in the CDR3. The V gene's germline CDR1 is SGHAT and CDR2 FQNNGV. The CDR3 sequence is CASSLGLAGGTGELFF. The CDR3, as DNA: TGTGCCAGCAGCTTAGGGCTAGCGGGAGGAACCGGGGAGCTGTTTTTT.

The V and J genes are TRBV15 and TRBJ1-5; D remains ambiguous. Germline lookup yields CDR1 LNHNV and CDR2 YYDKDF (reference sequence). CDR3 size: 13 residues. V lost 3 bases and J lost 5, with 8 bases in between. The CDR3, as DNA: TGTGCCACCAGCAGTATAGATGATCAGCCCCAGCATTTT. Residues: CATSSIDDQPQHF.

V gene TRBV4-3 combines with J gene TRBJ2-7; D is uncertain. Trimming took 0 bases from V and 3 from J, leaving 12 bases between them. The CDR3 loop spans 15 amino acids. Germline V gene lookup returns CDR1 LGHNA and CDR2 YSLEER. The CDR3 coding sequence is TGCGCCAGCAGCCAAGAGCGGAACCGATACTACGAGCAGTACTTC. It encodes CASSQERNRYYEQYF.

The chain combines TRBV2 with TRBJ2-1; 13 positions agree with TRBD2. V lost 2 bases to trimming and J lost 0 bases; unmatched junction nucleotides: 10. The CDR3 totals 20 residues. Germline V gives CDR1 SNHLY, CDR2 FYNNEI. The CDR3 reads CASSESSTSGRLVSYNEQFF. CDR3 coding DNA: TGTGCCAGCAGTGAATCATCGACTAGCGGGAGGTTAGTCTCCTACAATGAGCAGTTCTTC.

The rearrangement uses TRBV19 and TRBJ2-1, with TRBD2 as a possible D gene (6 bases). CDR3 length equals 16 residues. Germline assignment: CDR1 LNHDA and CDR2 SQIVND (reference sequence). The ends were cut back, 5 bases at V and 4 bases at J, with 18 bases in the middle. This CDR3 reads CASSPLFRTTYNEQFF. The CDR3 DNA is TGTGCCAGTAGTCCCTTATTCAGGACTACTTACAATGAGCAGTTCTTC. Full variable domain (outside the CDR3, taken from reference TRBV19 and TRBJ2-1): DGGITQSPKYLFRKEGQNVTLSCEQNLNHDAMYWYRQDPGQGLRLIYYSQIVNDFQKGDIAEGYSVSREKKESFPLTVTSAQKNPTAFYLCASSPLFRTTYNEQFFGPGTRLTVL.

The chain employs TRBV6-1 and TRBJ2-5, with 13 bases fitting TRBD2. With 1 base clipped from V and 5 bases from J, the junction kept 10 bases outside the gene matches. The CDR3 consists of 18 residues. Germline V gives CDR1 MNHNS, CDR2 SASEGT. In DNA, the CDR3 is TGTGCCAGCAGTGAAGAACCATGGACTAGCGGGAGCCGGGAGACCCAGTACTTC. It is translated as CASSEEPWTSGSRETQYF.